This T cell receptor (beta chain) derives from a study of cytomegalovirus exposure and HLA in healthy donors. Germline loops: CDR1 SGHVS, CDR2 FNYEAQ. Between the trimmed V and J ends, which lost 1 base and 1 base, there was a span of 13 bases. The CDR3 has 16 amino acids. PCR used 60 Vbeta primers and 13 Jbeta primers. Assay used: immunoSEQ multiplex PCR; TCRdb lists only in-frame clones, some missing. The sample holds over 70,000 clones; 70% to 85% are singletons and the top ten take under 25%. This clone occurred once. What it binds is not known. Study outcomes and limitations: Later analysis demonstrated an association between a missense DCLRE1C variant and TCR beta V- and J-gene trimming.

The sequencing sample was made of PBMCs. The rearrangement links TRBV7-6 to TRBJ1-1; possibly TRBD1 for D (6 bases). The TCR originated in a man aged 30-40 years in good health and CMV-seropositive. CDR3 in DNA: TGTGCCAGCAGCTTAGAGGGAAGGGGGAGGAACACTGAAGCTTTCTTT. Its protein product is CASSLEGRGRNTEAFF.